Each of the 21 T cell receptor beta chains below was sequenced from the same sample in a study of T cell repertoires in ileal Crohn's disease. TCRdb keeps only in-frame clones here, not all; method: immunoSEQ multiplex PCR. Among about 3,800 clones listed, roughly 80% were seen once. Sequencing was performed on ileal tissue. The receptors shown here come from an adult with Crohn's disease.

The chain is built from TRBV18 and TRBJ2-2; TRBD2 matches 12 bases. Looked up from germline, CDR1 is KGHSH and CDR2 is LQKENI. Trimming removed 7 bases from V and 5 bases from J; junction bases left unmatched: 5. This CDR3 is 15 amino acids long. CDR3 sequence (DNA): TGTGCCAGCTTTGGACTAGCGGGGAGGACCGGGGAGCTGTTTTTT. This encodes CASFGLAGRTGELFF.

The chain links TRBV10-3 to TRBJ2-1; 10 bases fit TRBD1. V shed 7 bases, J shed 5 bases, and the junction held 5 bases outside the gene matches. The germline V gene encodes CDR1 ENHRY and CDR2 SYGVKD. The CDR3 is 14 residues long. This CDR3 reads CAIKRTGGDNEQFF. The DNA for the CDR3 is TGTGCCATCAAGAGGACAGGGGGGGACAATGAGCAGTTCTTC.

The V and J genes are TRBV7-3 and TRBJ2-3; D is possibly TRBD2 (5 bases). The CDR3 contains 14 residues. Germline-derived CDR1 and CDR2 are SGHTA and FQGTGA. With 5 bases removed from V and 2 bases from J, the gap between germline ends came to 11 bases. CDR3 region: CASSQTGITDTQYF. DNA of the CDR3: TGTGCCAGCAGCCAAACCGGGATCACAGATACGCAGTATTTT.

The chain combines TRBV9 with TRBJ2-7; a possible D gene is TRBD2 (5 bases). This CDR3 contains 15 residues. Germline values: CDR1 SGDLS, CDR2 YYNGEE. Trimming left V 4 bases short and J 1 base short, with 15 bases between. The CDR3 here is CASSPHPAASYEQYF. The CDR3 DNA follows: TGTGCCAGCAGCCCACACCCAGCGGCATCCTACGAGCAGTACTTC.

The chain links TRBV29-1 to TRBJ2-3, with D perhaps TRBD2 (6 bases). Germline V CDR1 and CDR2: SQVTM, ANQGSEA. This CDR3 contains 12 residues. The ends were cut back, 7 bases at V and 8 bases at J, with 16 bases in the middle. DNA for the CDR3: TGCAGCGCGCATCTGGGGGAGGCTACGCAGTATTTT. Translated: CSAHLGEATQYF.

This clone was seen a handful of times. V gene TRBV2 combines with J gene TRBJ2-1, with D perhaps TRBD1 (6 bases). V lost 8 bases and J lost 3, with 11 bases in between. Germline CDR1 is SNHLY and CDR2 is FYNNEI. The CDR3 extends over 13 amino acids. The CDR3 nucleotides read TGTGCCAGCCTTGAGACAGGCTACAATGAGCAGTTCTTC. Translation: CASLETGYNEQFF.

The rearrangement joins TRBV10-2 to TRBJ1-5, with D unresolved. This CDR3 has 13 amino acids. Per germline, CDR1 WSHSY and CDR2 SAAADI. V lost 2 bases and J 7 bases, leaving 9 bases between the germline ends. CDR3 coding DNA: TGCGCCAGCAGTGAGGTTAGCAGCCAGCCCCAGCATTTT. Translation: CASSEVSSQPQHF.

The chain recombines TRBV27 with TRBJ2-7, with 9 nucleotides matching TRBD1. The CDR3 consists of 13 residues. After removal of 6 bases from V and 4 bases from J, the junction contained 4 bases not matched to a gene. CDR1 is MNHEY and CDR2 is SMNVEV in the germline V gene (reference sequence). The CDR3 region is CASSPGQGYEQYF. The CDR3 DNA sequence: TGTGCCAGCAGCCCGGGACAGGGATACGAGCAGTACTTC.

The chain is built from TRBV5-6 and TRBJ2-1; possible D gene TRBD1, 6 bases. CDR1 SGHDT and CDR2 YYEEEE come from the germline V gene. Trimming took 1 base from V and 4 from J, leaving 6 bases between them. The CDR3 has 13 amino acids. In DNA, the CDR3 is TGTGCCAGCAGCTTGACAGGGTACAATGAGCAGTTCTTC. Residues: CASSLTGYNEQFF.

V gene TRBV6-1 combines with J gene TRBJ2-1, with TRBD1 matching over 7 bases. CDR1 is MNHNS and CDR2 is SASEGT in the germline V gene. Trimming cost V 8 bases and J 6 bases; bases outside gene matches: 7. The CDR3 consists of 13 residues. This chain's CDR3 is CASVRQGFNEQFF. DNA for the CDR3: TGTGCCAGCGTGAGACAGGGTTTCAATGAGCAGTTCTTC.

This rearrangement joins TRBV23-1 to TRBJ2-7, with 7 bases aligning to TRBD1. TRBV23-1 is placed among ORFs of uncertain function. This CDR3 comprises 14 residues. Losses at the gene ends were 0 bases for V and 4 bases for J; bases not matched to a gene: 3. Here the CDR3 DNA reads TGCGCCAGCAGTCAATCCGGGACAGTATACGAGCAGTACTTC. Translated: CASSQSGTVYEQYF.

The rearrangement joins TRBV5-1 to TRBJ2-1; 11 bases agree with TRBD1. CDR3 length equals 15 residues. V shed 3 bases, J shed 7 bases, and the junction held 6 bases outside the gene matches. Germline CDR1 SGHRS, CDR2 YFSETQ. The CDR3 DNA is TGCGCCAGCAGCTACCGGGACAGGGGGAGAAATGAGCAGTTCTTC. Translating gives CASSYRDRGRNEQFF.

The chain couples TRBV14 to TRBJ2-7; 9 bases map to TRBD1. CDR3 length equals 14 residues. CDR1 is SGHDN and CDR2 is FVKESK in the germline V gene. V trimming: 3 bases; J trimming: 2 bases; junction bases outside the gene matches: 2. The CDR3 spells CASSHGTGTYEQYF. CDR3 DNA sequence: TGTGCCAGCAGCCACGGGACAGGGACCTACGAGCAGTACTTC.

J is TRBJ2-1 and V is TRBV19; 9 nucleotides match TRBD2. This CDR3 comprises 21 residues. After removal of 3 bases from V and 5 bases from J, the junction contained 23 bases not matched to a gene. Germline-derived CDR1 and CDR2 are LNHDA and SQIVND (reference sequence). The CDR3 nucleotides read TGTGCCAGTAGTATCGAAATGTTGACTAGCGGACCGGGGAGGGTAAACAATGAGCAGTTCTTC. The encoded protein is CASSIEMLTSGPGRVNNEQFF.

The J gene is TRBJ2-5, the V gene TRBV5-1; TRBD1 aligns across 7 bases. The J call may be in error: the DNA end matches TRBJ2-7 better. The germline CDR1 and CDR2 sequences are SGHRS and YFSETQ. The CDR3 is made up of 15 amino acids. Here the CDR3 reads CASRAGDSLSYEQYF. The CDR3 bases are TGCGCCAGCAGGGCCGGGGACAGCCTCTCCTACGAGCAGTACTTC.

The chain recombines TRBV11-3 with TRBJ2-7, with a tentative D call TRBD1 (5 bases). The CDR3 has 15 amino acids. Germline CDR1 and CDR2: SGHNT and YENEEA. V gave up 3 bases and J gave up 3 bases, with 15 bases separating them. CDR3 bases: TGTGCCAGCAGCTTCATTTTCAGGGTTGACTACGAGCAGTACTTC. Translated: CASSFIFRVDYEQYF.

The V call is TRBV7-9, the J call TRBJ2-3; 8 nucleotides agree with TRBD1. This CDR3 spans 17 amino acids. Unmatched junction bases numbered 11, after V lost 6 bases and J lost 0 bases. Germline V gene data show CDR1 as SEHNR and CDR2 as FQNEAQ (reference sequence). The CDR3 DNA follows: TGTGCCAGCAGAGGCCGAACAGGGGGTTCTAGCACAGATACGCAGTATTTT. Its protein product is CASRGRTGGSSTDTQYF.

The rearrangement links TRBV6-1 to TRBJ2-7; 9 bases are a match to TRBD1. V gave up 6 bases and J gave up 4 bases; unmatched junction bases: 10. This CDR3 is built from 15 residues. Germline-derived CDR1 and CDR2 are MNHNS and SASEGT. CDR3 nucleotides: TGTGCCAGCAGGGCCCCGGGACAGGGTCGGTACGAGCAGTACTTC. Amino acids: CASRAPGQGRYEQYF.

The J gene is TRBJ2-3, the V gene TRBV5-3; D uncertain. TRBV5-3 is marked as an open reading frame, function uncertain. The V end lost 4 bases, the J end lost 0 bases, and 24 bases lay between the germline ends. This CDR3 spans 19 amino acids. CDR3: CARSPIEVGVGGSTDTQYF. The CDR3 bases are TGTGCCAGAAGCCCCATTGAGGTCGGTGTCGGCGGAAGCACAGATACGCAGTATTTT.

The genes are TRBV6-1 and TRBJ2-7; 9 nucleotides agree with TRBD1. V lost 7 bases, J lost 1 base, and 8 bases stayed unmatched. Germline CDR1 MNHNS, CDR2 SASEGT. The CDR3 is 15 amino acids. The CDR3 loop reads CASKSGQGLSYEQYF. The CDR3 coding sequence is TGTGCCAGCAAATCGGGACAGGGCCTATCCTACGAGCAGTACTTC.

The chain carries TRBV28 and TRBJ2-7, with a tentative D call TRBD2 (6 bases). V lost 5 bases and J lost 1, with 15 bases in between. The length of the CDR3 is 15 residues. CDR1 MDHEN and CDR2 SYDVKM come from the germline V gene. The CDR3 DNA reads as TGTGCCAGCAGTCGGACGGCGGGAAAATCCTACGAGCAGTACTTC. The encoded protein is CASSRTAGKSYEQYF. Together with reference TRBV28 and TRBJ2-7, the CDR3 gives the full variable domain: DVKVTQSSRYLVKRTGEKVFLECVQDMDHENMFWYRQDPGLGLRLIYFSYDVKMKEKGDIPEGYSVSREKKERFSLILESASTNQTSMYLCASSRTAGKSYEQYFGPGTRLTVT.